This entry concerns a single T cell receptor (beta chain). While infection was still active, Seattle patients were enrolled and then followed longitudinally. These data originate in a study of blood T cell repertoires in COVID-19. Study-wide context: The United States, Italy and Spain were the sources of the acute and convalescent COVID-19 samples. The cDNA or gDNA used as material had been derived from T cells, B-cell-depleted T cells, or PBMCs.

Under the authors' procedure: Reference gene primer amplification gave estimated nucleated cell counts. This table comes from immunoSEQ multiplex PCR, and its TCRdb copy is limited to in-frame clones, with some not included. D and trimming come from the DNA, and the V and J calls and clone size come from that table. The sample records about 440,000 clones, 70% to 90% being singletons. Sequenced: peripheral blood. The origin of this receptor is a woman in her fifties or sixties with COVID-19, enrolled during active disease.

The CDR3 sequence is CARILRTHGETQYF. CDR3 coding DNA: TGTGCCAGGATACTACGAACACACGGGGAGACCCAGTACTTC. V usage is TRBV21-1 and J usage is TRBJ2-5; the table's D call TRBD2 went unverified against the DNA. TRBV21-1 is classified as a pseudogene. The CDR3 runs 14 residues.